This T cell receptor (beta chain) derives from a study of blood T cell repertoires in COVID-19. As for the study in general: Some COVID-19 samples were acute and others convalescent; all came from the United States, Italy and Spain.

In the original workflow: Reference gene primer amplification in the assay estimated nucleated cell counts. TCRdb's copy holds only in-frame clones and misses some; the assay was immunoSEQ multiplex PCR. Clone size and the V and J calls come from that table; the DNA yielded D and trimming. This sample carries fewer than 300,000 clones, about 88% of them seen once, and the ten largest clones take approximately 1.5%. Germline-derived CDR1 and CDR2 are SQVTM and ANQGSEA. The CDR3 is 14 amino acids. Deletions cut 3 bases from V and 0 bases from J, with 11 bases between. Seattle patient enrollment occurred during active infection, with longitudinal follow-up thereafter.

The J gene is TRBJ1-1, the V gene TRBV29-1, with D possibly TRBD1 on 5 matching bases. Material: peripheral blood. This sequence was found in a human donor with COVID-19, enrolled during active disease. The donor label of this sample is uncertain. The CDR3 sequence is CSVDFGGVNTEAFF. The CDR3 nucleotides are TGCAGCGTTGATTTTGGGGGGGTGAACACTGAAGCTTTCTTT. Full variable domain (rest looked up from reference TRBV29-1 and TRBJ1-1): SAVISQKPSRDICQRGTSLTIQCQVDSQVTMMFWYRQQPGQSLTLIATANQGSEATYESGFVIDKFPISRPNLTFSTLTVSNMSPEDSSIYLCSVDFGGVNTEAFFGQGTRLTVV.